This TCR beta chain was obtained from a study of T-cell reconstitution after alpha-beta-depleted transplantation in children. Study outcomes and limitations: Several hundred rapidly expanded clones from non-depleted graft cells reportedly supplied alpha-beta T cells about two months post-transplant. The main origin of T-cell counts and diversity one year after transplant was newly produced T cells.

The V gene end was trimmed by 4 bases and the J gene end by 7 bases; junction bases not matched to a gene: 20. From germline, CDR1 is DFQATT and CDR2 SNEGSKA (reference sequence). This CDR3 has 19 amino acids. Unique molecular identifiers were built into the TCRbeta library. One entry per CDR3 protein, called by TCRdb with MiXCR from the PCR reads. This repertoire shows about 610,000 distinct CDR3 sequences, more than 20% found once; its top ten account for approximately 33%. As for this clonotype: Its antigen remains unidentified.

This sequence joins TRBV20-1 and TRBJ2-1; 12 bases map to TRBD2. This material consisted of PBMCs, taken before TCRalphabeta/CD19-depleted stem cell transplant. This receptor was obtained from a boy younger than two with Wiskott-Aldrich syndrome, due to receive a stem cell transplant. The chain's CDR3 is CSAKGSTSGREGGVNEQFF. In DNA form, the CDR3 reads TGCAGTGCTAAGGGGTCGACTAGCGGGAGAGAAGGTGGGGTAAATGAGCAGTTCTTC.